Listed here are 2 T cell receptor beta chains from one sample, sequenced in a study of T cells in Graves' hyperthyroidism and ophthalmopathy. Amplified regions were TCR beta CDR3 sequences from RNA transcripts. RT-PCR in the first round (using the HTBI primer set) targeted the TCR CDR3. Each CDR3 protein gets one entry after TCRdb re-called the multiplex PCR reads with MiXCR. The sample lists some 720,000 distinct CDR3 sequences; around 17% were seen once. Sequencing was performed on blood. Source of these receptors: a man between 18 and 29 years old with Graves' hyperthyroidism.

The chain uses TRBV2 and TRBJ2-5; 10 bases are a match to TRBD1. The CDR3 spans 17 residues. The germline gives CDR1 SNHLY, CDR2 FYNNEI. Trimming at V came to 3 bases and at J to 7 bases, leaving 14 bases not matched to a gene. The CDR3 DNA is TGTGCCAGCAGTGACTTCTGGGACAGGGGCCATGGGTCGACCCAGTACTTC. It yields the protein CASSDFWDRGHGSTQYF.

In its sample, this clonotype was seen a few times. This sequence joins TRBV9 and TRBJ2-3; tentatively, D is TRBD1 (5 bases). The CDR3 loop spans 14 amino acids. The ends were cut back, 0 bases at V and 2 bases at J, with 7 bases in the middle. Germline CDR1 reads SGDLS; CDR2 reads YYNGEE. The CDR3 bases are TGTGCCAGCAGCGTAGAGGGGTTCACAGATACGCAGTATTTT. Translating it yields CASSVEGFTDTQYF.